Below are 26 T cell receptor beta chains sequenced from a single sample in a study of beta chain features in type 1 diabetes. Sequenced material consisted of expressed TCRB transcripts (all of the isolated RNA was reverse transcribed). Assay: immunoSEQ multiplex PCR; the TCRdb copy retains only in-frame clones and omits some. The top ten clones hold 0.02% to 0.03% of a sample with about 900,000 clones, roughly a sixth of them seen once. The sample consisted of naive CD4+ T cells from blood. The origin of the receptors is a young woman in good health.

This clone was observed a handful of times. The V gene is TRBV28, the J gene TRBJ2-7, with a weak D call TRBD2 (6 bases). The V end was cut by 8 bases, the J end by 6 bases, with 14 bases between. Per the germline V gene, CDR1 is MDHEN and CDR2 is SYDVKM. This CDR3 is built from 12 residues. CDR3 in amino acids: CASGGFGGEQYF. The CDR3 DNA is TGTGCCAGCGGAGGGTTTGGAGGCGAGCAGTACTTC.

The chain employs TRBV6-5 and TRBJ2-7; the D is unclear. Germline CDR1 is MNHEY and CDR2 is SVGAGI. The germline V and J ends were trimmed by 0 bases and 6 bases, with 9 bases remaining between them. The CDR3 length is 13 residues. This CDR3 is CASSYSSRTEQYF. Written as DNA, the CDR3 is TGTGCCAGCAGTTACTCGAGCCGGACCGAGCAGTACTTC.

This sequence joins TRBV4-1 and TRBJ1-5, with 7 bases identical to TRBD1. This CDR3 region has 16 residues. With V trimmed by 4 bases and J by 4 bases, 10 bases remained unmatched. Germline assignment: CDR1 MGHRA and CDR2 YSYEKL. This CDR3 is CASSRNDAGGNQPQHF. The CDR3 nucleotides are TGCGCCAGCAGCCGAAACGATGCAGGGGGGAATCAGCCCCAGCATTTT.

The rearrangement links TRBV2 to TRBJ2-5; D unresolved. Per germline, CDR1 SNHLY and CDR2 FYNNEI. Deletions cut 2 bases from V and 5 bases from J, with 12 bases between. There are 14 residues in the CDR3. This CDR3 reads CASSESLVGETQYF. In nucleotides, the CDR3 is TGTGCCAGCAGTGAAAGTCTAGTTGGGGAGACCCAGTACTTC.

The V gene is TRBV7-2, the J gene TRBJ2-7, with 8 bases identical to TRBD1. Germline values: CDR1 SGHTA, CDR2 FQGNSA. The length of the CDR3 is 14 residues. J was trimmed by 0 bases and V by 3 bases; bases with no gene match: 1. Here the CDR3 reads CASSLGQASYEQYF. The CDR3 nucleotides are TGTGCCAGCAGCTTGGGACAGGCCTCCTACGAGCAGTACTTC.

This sequence joins TRBV5-4 and TRBJ2-5; D not resolved. Germline values: CDR1 SGHNT, CDR2 YYREEE (reference sequence). V lost 0 bases and J lost 0, with 6 bases in between. The CDR3 loop spans 14 amino acids. In DNA, the CDR3 is TGTGCCAGCAGCTTGGGTGGGCACCAAGAGACCCAGTACTTC. Translation: CASSLGGHQETQYF.

This chain connects TRBV9 to TRBJ2-1; a weak D match, TRBD1 (6 bases). The CDR3 loop spans 14 amino acids. V gave up 2 bases and J gave up 2 bases, with 8 bases separating them. CDR1 and CDR2 from the germline V gene are SGDLS and YYNGEE. CDR3 residues: CASSVGATYNEQFF. CDR3 bases: TGTGCCAGCAGCGTGGGGGCGACCTACAATGAGCAGTTCTTC.

The chain uses TRBV5-6 and TRBJ1-5, with 8 bases that match TRBD1. The CDR3 consists of 17 residues. The germline V gene encodes CDR1 SGHDT and CDR2 YYEEEE. V was clipped by 3 bases and J by 6 bases; unmatched bases: 14. This CDR3 reads CASSSTQGGRRGQPQHF. As DNA, the CDR3 is TGTGCCAGCAGCTCCACACAGGGGGGAAGACGGGGTCAGCCCCAGCATTTT.

This clone came up a few times. The CDR3 nucleotides read TGCGCCAGCAGCCCGGTCGGGGGCCTTAGCAATCAGCCCCAGCATTTT. Its protein product is CASSPVGGLSNQPQHF. This chain uses TRBV5-1 with TRBJ1-5; D might be TRBD1 (6 bases). The CDR3 is 16 amino acids. V lost 4 bases and J 0 bases, leaving 14 bases between the germline ends. CDR1 is SGHRS, CDR2 YFSETQ, per germline.

The gene calls are TRBV4-1 and TRBJ2-1; D is unclear. CDR3 length: 15 amino acids. V gave up 3 bases and J gave up 4 bases, with 13 bases separating them. CDR1 is MGHRA, CDR2 YSYEKL, per germline. This CDR3 reads CASSQPRERYNEQFF. The CDR3 DNA reads TGCGCCAGCAGCCAGCCGCGAGAGCGTTACAATGAGCAGTTCTTC.

This clone was seen more than once but under ten times. V is TRBV11-1 and J is TRBJ2-7, with TRBD2 matching 12 bases. There are 17 residues in the CDR3. Germline values: CDR1 SGHAT, CDR2 FQDESV (reference sequence). J lost 9 bases, V lost 5 bases, and 17 bases had no gene match. The CDR3 DNA sequence: TGTGCCAGCAGCGCACACCCCGCCGGACTAGCGGGGCAGGCGCAGTACTTC. Translating gives CASSAHPAGLAGQAQYF.

About this clone: At the DNA level, this CDR3 is encoded by other sequences in the same sample as well. The CDR3, as DNA: TGTGCCAGCAGTGGGCAAGAGACCCAGTACTTC. Translated: CASSGQETQYF. The J gene is TRBJ2-5, the V gene TRBV2, with D hard to call. Germline CDR1 is SNHLY and CDR2 is FYNNEI. The CDR3 has 11 residues. V was trimmed by 4 bases and J by 2 bases, leaving 2 bases between them.

The chain links TRBV19 to TRBJ1-5; D is unresolved. From germline, CDR1 is LNHDA and CDR2 SQIVND (reference sequence). This CDR3 contains 15 residues. The ends were cut back, 6 bases at V and 3 bases at J, with 15 bases in the middle. CDR3 nucleotides: TGTGCCAGTAGCCAGTCCCTTTTCTTCAATCAGCCCCAGCATTTT. Translated: CASSQSLFFNQPQHF. The full variable domain, its missing parts supplied by reference TRBV19 and TRBJ1-5, is DGGITQSPKYLFRKEGQNVTLSCEQNLNHDAMYWYRQDPGQGLRLIYYSQIVNDFQKGDIAEGYSVSREKKESFPLTVTSAQKNPTAFYLCASSQSLFFNQPQHFGDGTRLSIL.

This clone showed up just a few times. The chain carries TRBV4-3 and TRBJ2-3; D gene unclear. V was trimmed by 2 bases and J by 2 bases, leaving 8 bases between them. Germline V gene data show CDR1 as LGHNA and CDR2 as YSLEER. This CDR3 is 14 amino acids long. The CDR3 DNA reads TGCGCCAGCAGCCAAAGGGTGCCCACAGATACGCAGTATTTT. It translates to CASSQRVPTDTQYF.

A few counts support this clone. The rearrangement links TRBV15 to TRBJ2-1, with TRBD2 matching 7 bases. Germline values: CDR1 LNHNV, CDR2 YYDKDF (reference sequence). The CDR3 runs 15 residues. The V gene end was trimmed by 0 bases and the J gene end by 7 bases; junction bases not matched to a gene: 6. In nucleotides, the CDR3 is TGTGCCACCAGCAGAGAGGCGGGAGAGCGAAATGAGCAGTTCTTC. This sequence encodes CATSREAGERNEQFF.

This clone turned up a few times. The chain combines TRBV10-3 with TRBJ1-5, with TRBD1 identical over 8 bases. The germline CDR1 and CDR2 sequences are ENHRY and SYGVKD. The V and J ends lost 4 bases and 7 bases, in that order; junction bases with no gene match: 3. The CDR3 is 13 amino acids. The CDR3 region is CAISATGDQPQHF. The CDR3, as DNA: TGTGCCATCAGTGCGACAGGGGACCAGCCCCAGCATTTT.

This clone showed up just a few times. V usage is TRBV29-1 and J usage is TRBJ1-1, with unresolved D. Germline CDR1 reads SQVTM; CDR2 reads ANQGSEA. There are 14 residues in the CDR3. The V gene lost 4 bases and the J gene lost 1 base, with 13 bases spanning the gap. The CDR3 nucleotides are TGCAGCGTTGGTTCAGTCCTGTCGAACACTGAAGCTTTCTTT. As protein: CSVGSVLSNTEAFF.

As for this clone: Relative to the germline gene, one junction end is altered; a read error may explain this. This rearrangement joins TRBV10-3 to TRBJ2-6, with D tentatively TRBD1 (6 bases). Germline assignment: CDR1 ENHRY and CDR2 SYGVKD. This CDR3 spans 13 amino acids. Written as DNA, the CDR3 is TGTGCCCTCAGGGGATCTGGGGCCAACGTCCTGACTTTC. Its protein is CALRGSGANVLTF.

This clone was seen a few times. The V and J genes are TRBV4-2 and TRBJ2-7, with D tentatively TRBD1 (6 bases). Trimming stripped 0 bases from V and 0 bases from J, with 12 bases between. The CDR3 totals 16 residues. Germline V gene data show CDR1 as LGHNA and CDR2 as YNFKEQ. The CDR3 DNA reads as TGTGCCAGCAGCCAAGAGGCCAGGGGCGCCTCCTACGAGCAGTACTTC. Protein product: CASSQEARGASYEQYF.

This clone was seen a handful of times. V is TRBV18 and J is TRBJ2-1; TRBD2 is a possible D gene (6 bases). CDR3 length equals 12 residues. Trimming pared 4 bases from V and 10 bases from J, leaving 11 bases between. Germline V gene sequence: CDR1 KGHSH, CDR2 LQKENI. CDR3 in amino acids: CASSLLADEQFF. CDR3 coding DNA: TGTGCCAGCTCACTACTAGCTGACGAGCAGTTCTTC.

J is TRBJ2-1 and V is TRBV4-1; perhaps TRBD2 as D (6 bases). V was shortened by 1 base and J by 5 bases, with 12 bases between the two germline ends. The V gene's germline CDR1 is MGHRA and CDR2 YSYEKL. The CDR3 runs to 15 residues. DNA of the CDR3: TGCGCCAGCAGCCAAGTTGGGCGGGAAAACAATGAGCAGTTCTTC. It codes for CASSQVGRENNEQFF.

This clone showed up just a few times. The J gene is TRBJ2-6, the V gene TRBV2; D is ambiguous. The germline V gene encodes CDR1 SNHLY and CDR2 FYNNEI. The CDR3 runs 15 residues. Between the trimmed V and J ends, which lost 3 bases and 2 bases, there was a span of 8 bases. The CDR3 DNA is TGTGCCAGCAGTGATCTTGGGGCTGGGGCCAACGTCCTGACTTTC. This gives the protein CASSDLGAGANVLTF.

This clone was picked up a small number of times. The chain links TRBV5-1 to TRBJ2-7; D is ambiguous. This CDR3 has 14 residues. Trimming removed 0 bases from V and 1 base from J, with 8 bases in between. Germline V gene data show CDR1 as SGHRS and CDR2 as YFSETQ. As DNA, the CDR3 is TGCGCCAGCAGCTTGGTCGTAGAGTCCTACGAGCAGTACTTC. Translating gives CASSLVVESYEQYF.

This clone was seen more than once but under ten times. The sample has other DNA sequences that encode this CDR3 too. The chain's CDR3 is CSASLRDEQFF. CDR3 bases: TGCAGTGCTAGTTTAAGGGATGAGCAGTTCTTC. The chain combines TRBV20-1 with TRBJ2-1; no firm D call. CDR3 length: 11 residues. Trimming stripped 3 bases from V and 8 bases from J, with 8 bases between. CDR1 is DFQATT, CDR2 SNEGSKA, per germline (reference sequence).

This clone was observed a handful of times. The chain uses TRBV21-1 and TRBJ2-3; no DNA check was done on the table's D call, TRBD2. TRBV21-1 constitutes a pseudogene. There are 19 residues in the CDR3. CDR3 DNA: TGTGCCAGCAGCACCCCGGGACTAGCGGGAGGGAGGAACACAGATACGCAGTATTTT. It translates to CASSTPGLAGGRNTDTQYF.

This clone was counted a few times. The chain joins TRBV6-5 to TRBJ2-1, with TRBD2 identical over 8 bases. V lost 6 bases and J lost 8; bases outside the gene matches: 12. Germline assignment: CDR1 MNHEY and CDR2 SVGAGI. The CDR3 consists of 15 residues. CDR3 nucleotides: TGTGCCAGCAGGGGAACCGGGACTAGTACCGATGAGCAGTTCTTC. Amino acid sequence: CASRGTGTSTDEQFF.